This T cell receptor (beta chain) was documented in a study of identical twins. General study results and limits: Possibly, invariant MAIT and iNKT cells partly confounded zero-insertion analyses. It was cross-sectional statistical analysis, not following the same donors, that the conclusions relied on.

The V end was cut by 2 bases, the J end by 3 bases, with 14 bases between. The length of the CDR3 is 16 residues. Germline V lookup: CDR1 ENHRY, CDR2 SYGVKD. Template switching created a universal primer site, and the cDNA included unique molecular identifiers. TCRdb re-called the 5' RACE reads through MiXCR, storing one row per CDR3 protein. Of about 530,000 distinct CDR3 sequences in the sample, about 16% were seen once. There are a few counts of this clonotype. Its antigen is not identified. The same specimen was also included in a second study, on yellow fever vaccine responses in identical twins. This second study notes: Reportedly, twins showed a vaccine T cell response that looked partly convergent and partly personalized.

This sequence was found in a woman younger than 30 in good health. The sample consisted of CD4+ T cells sorted from blood. This chain uses TRBV10-3 with TRBJ1-3; maybe TRBD1 (6 bases). The CDR3 loop reads CAISEPNREIGNTIYF. The CDR3 DNA sequence: TGTGCCATCAGTGAGCCCAACAGGGAAATTGGAAACACCATATATTTT.